This TCR beta chain emerged from a study of cytomegalovirus exposure and HLA in healthy donors. Study observations and caveats: Among immune exposure information, only CMV serostatus was available.

Both 60 Vbeta primers and 13 Jbeta primers went into the PCR. Profiling relied on immunoSEQ multiplex PCR, and the TCRdb table lists in-frame clones only, not all of them. In all, the sample yields roughly 77,000 clones. Trimming left V 5 bases short and J 4 bases short, with 9 bases between. Per the germline V gene, CDR1 is SNHLY and CDR2 is FYNNEI. This CDR3 is 14 amino acids long. As regards this clone: Its antigen remains unidentified.

The chain combines TRBV2 with TRBJ2-6; D may be TRBD2 (6 bases). The source material was PBMCs. The sequence came from a man aged 25-40 years in good health and CMV-seronegative. The CDR3 DNA sequence: TGTGCCAGCAGTCGGGGGAGAGGGGCCAACGTCCTGACTTTC. Its protein product is CASSRGRGANVLTF.